This T cell receptor (beta chain) is drawn from a study of control samples from healthy donors and cancer patients. The CDR3 loop spans 16 amino acids. Trimming removed 2 bases from V and 4 bases from J; junction bases left unmatched: 4. Germline V CDR1 and CDR2: MNHEY, SMNVEV (reference sequence). Using immunoSEQ multiplex PCR, the repertoire was profiled, and TCRdb retains in-frame clones only, with some absent. This sample has 100,000 to 150,000 clones, with 80% to 95% found just once. Input material: blood. The rearrangement links TRBV27 to TRBJ2-3, with 12 bases matching TRBD2. This receptor was obtained from a middle-aged man in good health. This CDR3 is CASSLLAGGIPDTQYF. CDR3 nucleotide sequence: TGTGCCAGCAGTTTACTAGCGGGGGGGATACCAGATACGCAGTATTTT.